Following are 20 T cell receptor beta chains from one sample sequenced in a study of beta chain features in type 1 diabetes. The entirety of the isolated RNA underwent reverse transcription, so expressed TCRB transcripts were sequenced. The repertoire was sequenced with immunoSEQ multiplex PCR; TCRdb's copy has only in-frame clones and lacks some. The table records 250,000 to 400,000 clones, approximately 15% of them present only once. The sample comprised central memory CD4+ T cells from blood. Receptors were obtained from a man between 25 and 39 years old in good health.

This clone occurred a few times. The chain uses TRBV29-1 and TRBJ1-4; TRBD1 is a possible D gene (5 bases). The CDR3 loop spans 11 amino acids. V lost 7 bases to trimming and J lost 4 bases, with 7 bases between them. From germline, CDR1 is SQVTM and CDR2 ANQGSEA. CDR3: CSGQFNEKLFF. The CDR3 nucleotides read TGCAGCGGACAGTTTAATGAAAAACTGTTTTTT.

The chain couples TRBV4-2 to TRBJ2-3, with unresolved D. V was trimmed by 1 base and J by 6 bases, leaving 8 bases between them. CDR1 is LGHNA and CDR2 is YNFKEQ in the germline V gene. The CDR3 length is 13 residues. CDR3 coding DNA: TGTGCCAGCAGCCAAGGCGGACCGGATACGCAGTATTTT. This sequence encodes CASSQGGPDTQYF.

There are a few counts of this clone. The rearrangement joins TRBV14 to TRBJ1-6; D ambiguous. Between the trimmed V and J ends, which lost 2 bases and 9 bases, there was a span of 8 bases. Germline loops: CDR1 SGHDN, CDR2 FVKESK. The CDR3 sequence is 13 residues long. The CDR3 DNA follows: TGTGCCAGCAGCCAAACTCGTCCTTCACCCCTCCACTTT. Amino acids: CASSQTRPSPLHF.

The chain couples TRBV7-6 to TRBJ2-7, with a possible D match to TRBD1 (6 bases). The CDR3 loop spans 12 amino acids. The V end was cut by 4 bases, the J end by 3 bases, with 7 bases between. Germline CDR1 reads SGHVS; CDR2 reads FNYEAQ. The CDR3 loop is CASSSTGYEQYF. The CDR3 DNA sequence: TGTGCCAGCAGCTCGACAGGCTACGAGCAGTACTTC.

V is TRBV7-8 and J is TRBJ2-2; D not certain. The V gene's germline CDR1 is SGHVS and CDR2 FQNEAQ. V was cut by 5 bases and J by 7 bases, with 14 bases left in between. This CDR3 has 14 amino acids. The CDR3 nucleotides are TGTGCCAGCAGCGTTAATTTGGGGAACGGGGAGCTGTTTTTT. Translating it yields CASSVNLGNGELFF.

The table lists this clone with a few counts. This rearrangement joins TRBV19 to TRBJ2-1; D uncertain. The V end lost 0 bases, the J end lost 4 bases, and 4 bases lay between the germline ends. CDR1 is LNHDA, CDR2 SQIVND, per germline (reference sequence). The CDR3 runs to 13 residues. CDR3 DNA: TGTGCCAGTAGTATAGACCGATACAATGAGCAGTTCTTC. It codes for CASSIDRYNEQFF.

This clone came up many times. V and J are TRBV6-6 and TRBJ2-7; D is uncertain. Germline V gene data show CDR1 as MNHNY and CDR2 as SVGAGI (reference sequence). The CDR3 consists of 12 residues. Trimming cost V 7 bases and J 6 bases, with 13 bases left between them. CDR3 sequence reads: CASNPEVGEQYF. The CDR3, as DNA: TGTGCCAGCAACCCCGAGGTGGGCGAGCAGTACTTC.

The chain links TRBV9 to TRBJ2-5; no clear D. The J call is in doubt because the DNA end fits TRBJ2-7 better. The CDR3 extends over 15 amino acids. Germline V gene sequence: CDR1 SGDLS, CDR2 YYNGEE. CDR3: CASSVGPSGSYEQYF. CDR3 nucleotide sequence: TGTGCCAGCAGCGTAGGGCCCTCGGGCTCCTACGAGCAGTACTTC.

In its sample, this clone was seen a few times. The chain links TRBV6-5 to TRBJ1-6; 10 nucleotides match TRBD1. Germline CDR1 reads MNHEY; CDR2 reads SVGAGI. Unmatched junction bases numbered 1, after V lost 5 bases and J lost 9 bases. The CDR3 has 13 amino acids. This CDR3 reads CASSRDRGSPLHF. Here the CDR3 DNA reads TGTGCCAGCAGTCGGGACAGGGGTTCACCCCTCCACTTT.

The chain has TRBV4-2 and TRBJ1-1; D might be TRBD1 (5 bases). This CDR3 is built from 14 residues. V was shortened by 4 bases and J by 1 base, with 10 bases between the two germline ends. Per germline, CDR1 LGHNA and CDR2 YNFKEQ. The CDR3 region is CASSPTGGNTEAFF. The CDR3 nucleotides read TGTGCCAGCAGCCCAACGGGGGGGAACACTGAAGCTTTCTTT.

Only a few counts were recorded for this clone. The rearrangement joins TRBV14 to TRBJ2-1; no clear D. Looked up from germline, CDR1 is SGHDN and CDR2 is FVKESK. V was cut by 1 base and J by 4 bases, with 17 bases left in between. This CDR3 contains 17 residues. This CDR3 reads CASSQAKTLQKYNEQFF. The CDR3 DNA follows: TGTGCCAGCAGCCAAGCCAAAACTTTGCAAAAATACAATGAGCAGTTCTTC.

This clone was counted many times. The chain employs TRBV18 and TRBJ2-1; perhaps TRBD2 as D (5 bases). The V gene's germline CDR1 is KGHSH and CDR2 LQKENI. Between the trimmed V and J ends, which lost 2 bases and 8 bases, there was a span of 13 bases. CDR3 length: 14 residues. The CDR3 nucleotides are TGTGCCAGCTCACCAATCGGGGTTGGGGATGAGCAGTTCTTC. Amino acids: CASSPIGVGDEQFF.

CDR3 region: CSVEDGSSGRHGYTF. For the CDR3, the DNA is TGCAGCGTTGAAGATGGTTCGTCGGGCAGGCATGGCTACACCTTC. This rearrangement joins TRBV29-1 to TRBJ1-2; no definite D call. V gave up 0 bases and J gave up 6 bases, with 17 bases separating them. Germline CDR1 SQVTM, CDR2 ANQGSEA. This CDR3 is 15 amino acids long.

This clone was seen a few times. This chain uses TRBV6-5 with TRBJ2-1, with D tentatively TRBD2 (6 bases). V lost 0 bases, J lost 7 bases, and 10 bases lay in between. Germline CDR1 is MNHEY and CDR2 is SVGAGI. The CDR3 is made up of 14 amino acids. The CDR3 reads CASSYSTGLNEQFF. The CDR3 DNA follows: TGTGCCAGCAGTTACTCAACGGGACTGAATGAGCAGTTCTTC.

Regarding this clone: This CDR3 is also generated by other DNA sequences in the sample. This rearrangement joins TRBV5-1 to TRBJ2-5; TRBD2 agrees at 7 bases. CDR1 and CDR2 (germline): SGHRS, YFSETQ. The CDR3 consists of 14 residues. J was trimmed by 5 bases and V by 2 bases; bases with no gene match: 6. The CDR3 here is CASSLRRGGETQYF. The CDR3 region has the DNA TGCGCCAGCAGCTTAAGGCGGGGAGGGGAGACCCAGTACTTC.

This clone came up a few times. V gene TRBV28 combines with J gene TRBJ1-2; D is uncertain. The ends were cut back, 7 bases at V and 6 bases at J, with 12 bases in the middle. This CDR3 comprises 12 residues. The germline CDR1 and CDR2 sequences are MDHEN and SYDVKM. CDR3 in DNA: TGTGCCAGCATAACCCCTCCTGATGGCTACACCTTC. Amino acids: CASITPPDGYTF.

This clone was picked up many times. This chain uses TRBV7-2 with TRBJ2-2, with 14 bases fitting TRBD2. The CDR3 is 15 amino acids. The ends lost 5 bases at V and 7 bases at J; junction bases unmatched: 3. Germline V gene lookup returns CDR1 SGHTA and CDR2 FQGNSA. CDR3 DNA sequence: TGTGCCAGCAGCGTGGGACTAGCGGGGGTCGGGGAGCTGTTTTTT. Translated, it gives CASSVGLAGVGELFF.

This chain uses TRBV7-2 with TRBJ2-1, with D possibly being TRBD2 (5 bases). The germline CDR1 and CDR2 sequences are SGHTA and FQGNSA. Trimming pared 2 bases from V and 7 bases from J, leaving 15 bases between. The CDR3 extends over 15 amino acids. The CDR3: CASSLPRRLGNEQFF. The CDR3 nucleotides read TGTGCCAGCAGCTTACCCAGGAGGCTTGGGAATGAGCAGTTCTTC.

The chain couples TRBV5-1 to TRBJ1-1, with 7 nucleotides matching TRBD1. The CDR3 has 15 residues. Germline CDR1 reads SGHRS; CDR2 reads YFSETQ. V lost 4 bases to trimming and J lost 5 bases; unmatched junction nucleotides: 11. CDR3 amino acids: CASSEPGTEITEAFF. The CDR3, as DNA: TGCGCCAGCAGCGAGCCCGGGACAGAGATAACTGAAGCTTTCTTT.

The genes are TRBV5-8 and TRBJ1-2; the D gene is possibly TRBD1 (6 bases). Trimming pared 0 bases from V and 7 bases from J, leaving 19 bases between. Per the germline V gene, CDR1 is SGHTS and CDR2 is YDEGEE. The CDR3 extends over 16 amino acids. In DNA form, the CDR3 reads TGTGCCAGCAGCTTGGCCTGGGGGGCCGGTGGTAGTGGCTACACCTTC. Protein: CASSLAWGAGGSGYTF.